This T cell receptor (beta chain) was captured by sequencing in a study of spatial heterogeneity in lung cancer. The overall study: Samples came from 60 to 75 TRACERx patients with untreated early-stage lung cancer. PBMC samples from follow-up, when available, were sequenced at a median of roughly two years post-resection. More than 9.5 raw reads, on average, carried each unique TCR and UMI combination.

This CDR3 is 15 amino acids long. Per the germline V gene, CDR1 is SGHRS and CDR2 is YFSETQ. V shed 4 bases and J 3 bases; nucleotides not matched to a gene: 8. MiXCR was run by TCRdb on the 5' RACE reads, yielding one entry per CDR3 protein. The sample lists about 120,000 distinct CDR3 sequences, 12% occurring once. The time point was: blood at routine non-recurrence follow-up after resection. Whole RNA was taken from tumor, nontumor lung or frozen PBMC; it was then sequenced unsorted. The TCR was taken from a male donor with early-stage non-small cell lung cancer. This chain connects TRBV5-1 to TRBJ2-5; 8 nucleotides align to TRBD2. The specimen was PBMCs, collected at follow-up. CDR3 DNA sequence: TGCGCCAGCAGCCAACCAGCGGGGGAAGAAGAGACCCAGTACTTC. Protein: CASSQPAGEEETQYF.